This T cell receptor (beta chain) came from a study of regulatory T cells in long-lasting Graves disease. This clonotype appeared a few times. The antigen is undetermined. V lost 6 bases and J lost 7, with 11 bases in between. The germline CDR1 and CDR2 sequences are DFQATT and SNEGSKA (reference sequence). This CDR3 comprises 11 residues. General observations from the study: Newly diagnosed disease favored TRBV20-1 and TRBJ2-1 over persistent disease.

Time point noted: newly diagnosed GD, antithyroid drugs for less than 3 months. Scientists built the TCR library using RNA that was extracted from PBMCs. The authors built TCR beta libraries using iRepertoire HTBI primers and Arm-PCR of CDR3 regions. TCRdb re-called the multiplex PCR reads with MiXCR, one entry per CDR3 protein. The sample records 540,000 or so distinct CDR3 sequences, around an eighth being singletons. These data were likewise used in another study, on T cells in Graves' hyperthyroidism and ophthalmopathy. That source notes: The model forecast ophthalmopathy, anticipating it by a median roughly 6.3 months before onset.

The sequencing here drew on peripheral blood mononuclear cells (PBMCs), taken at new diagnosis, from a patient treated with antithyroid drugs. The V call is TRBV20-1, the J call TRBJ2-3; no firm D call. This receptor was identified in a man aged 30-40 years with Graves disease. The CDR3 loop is CSAPPRHTQYF. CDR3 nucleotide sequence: TGCAGTGCCCCCCCCCGACATACGCAGTATTTT.